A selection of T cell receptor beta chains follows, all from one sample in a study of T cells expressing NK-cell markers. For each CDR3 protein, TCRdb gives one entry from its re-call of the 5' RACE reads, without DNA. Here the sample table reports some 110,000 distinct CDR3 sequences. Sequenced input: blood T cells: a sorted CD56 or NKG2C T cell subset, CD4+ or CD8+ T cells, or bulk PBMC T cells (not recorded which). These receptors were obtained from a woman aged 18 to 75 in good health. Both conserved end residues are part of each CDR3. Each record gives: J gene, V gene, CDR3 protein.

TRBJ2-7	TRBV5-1	CASSLDLASPYEQYF
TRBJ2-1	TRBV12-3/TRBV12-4	CASSALAGGPNEQFF
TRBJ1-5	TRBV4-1	CASSQGIWQPQHF
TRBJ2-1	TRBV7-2	CASSFYEFSYNEQFF
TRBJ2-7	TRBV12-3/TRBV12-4	CASSDHSGYSYEQYF
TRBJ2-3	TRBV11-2	CASSISGSDTQYF
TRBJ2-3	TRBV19	CASSWTSGIGDTQYF
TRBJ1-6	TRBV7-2	CASSRVQNSPLHF
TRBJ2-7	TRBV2	CASRGLGYEQYF
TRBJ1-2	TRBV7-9	CASSLGVSVNYGYTF
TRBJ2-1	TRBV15	CATSKTSGGSYNEQFF
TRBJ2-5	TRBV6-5	CASCPMAGGWSETQYF
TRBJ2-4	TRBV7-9	CASSLGTALYF
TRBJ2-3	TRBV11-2	CASSAGGSTDTQYF
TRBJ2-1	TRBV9	CASSEGGTSGDQQFF
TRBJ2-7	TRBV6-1	CASSLLLRTDTPYEQYF
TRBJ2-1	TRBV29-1	CSVEWRSGTYNEQFF
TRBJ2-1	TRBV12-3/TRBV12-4	CASRHGGDWRGVEQFF
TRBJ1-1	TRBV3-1	CASSQVGLDTEAFF
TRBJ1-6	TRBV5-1	CASSLEPLSSYNSPLHF
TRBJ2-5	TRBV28	CASSYSGGETQYF
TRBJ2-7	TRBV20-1	CSAKELGEQYF
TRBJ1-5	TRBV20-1	CSARMGTGSNQPQHF
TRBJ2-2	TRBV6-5	CANSYDREGAGELFF
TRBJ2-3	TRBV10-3	CAISGHLQGMSTDTQYF
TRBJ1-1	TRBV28	CASSPGGVGTEAFF
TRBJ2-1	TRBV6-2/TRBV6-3	CASSLGEQPYNEQFF
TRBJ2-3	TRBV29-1	CSVDSPSATDTQYF